This is a list of T cell receptor beta chains from one sample in a study of cytomegalovirus exposure and HLA in healthy donors. Sequencing used immunoSEQ multiplex PCR; TCRdb keeps in-frame clones, though not all of them. The table shows some 110,000 clones, with 75% occurring only once. What was sequenced was PBMCs. The receptors stem from a man aged 40-55 years in good health and CMV-seronegative. The CDR3 runs from the conserved cysteine through the conserved F or W. The order of the fields is J gene, V gene, D gene, clone size, CDR3 DNA, CDR3 protein. D genes are given only for firm matches. Only part of the rows carry a size: once, few, many, or a class if the clone is expanded.

J: TRBJ1-6; V: TRBV25-1; D: NA; size: NA; DNA: TGTGCCAGCATAGGGGAAAACTGGAATAATTCACCCCTCCACTTT; CDR3: CASIGENWNNSPLHF
J: TRBJ1-2; V: TRBV2; D: NA; size: NA; DNA: TGTGCCAGCAGGTGGACAGACTTAGCTAACTATGGCTACACCTTC; CDR3: CASRWTDLANYGYTF
J: TRBJ1-5; V: TRBV5-1; D: TRBD1; size: NA; DNA: TGCGCCAGCAGCTTGGAGGACAGGGGCCAGCCCCAGCATTTT; CDR3: CASSLEDRGQPQHF
J: TRBJ2-7; V: TRBV19; D: NA; size: NA; DNA: TGTGCCAGTAGTATAGATTATCGGGGACTCTACGAGCAGTACTTC; CDR3: CASSIDYRGLYEQYF
J: TRBJ2-7; V: TRBV7-6; D: TRBD1; size: few; DNA: TGTGCCAGCAGCTCGGACTCGGGACAGTTCTCCTACGAGCAGTACTTC; CDR3: CASSSDSGQFSYEQYF
J: TRBJ1-6; V: TRBV6-6; D: TRBD1; size: NA; DNA: TGTGCCAGCAGCCTCCAACAGGGGAGAAGATCACCCCTCCACTTT; CDR3: CASSLQQGRRSPLHF
J: TRBJ2-1; V: TRBV5-1; D: TRBD2; size: NA; DNA: TGCGCCAGTACCGGGACTAGCGGCTATAATGAGCAGTTCTTC; CDR3: CASTGTSGYNEQFF
J: TRBJ2-1; V: TRBV5-6; D: NA; size: NA; DNA: TGTGCCAGCAGCTTCGGGACACGGACCGACAATGAGCAGTTCTTC; CDR3: CASSFGTRTDNEQFF
J: TRBJ1-2; V: TRBV2; D: TRBD1; size: NA; DNA: TGTGCCAGCGGGACAGAGTACTATGGCTACACCTTC; CDR3: CASGTEYYGYTF
J: TRBJ2-7; V: TRBV5-4; D: TRBD1; size: NA; DNA: TGTGCCAGCAGCGGGGGGAGGGGACAGGGCTTCGAGCAGTACTTC; CDR3: CASSGGRGQGFEQYF
J: TRBJ2-7; V: TRBV6-6; D: NA; size: once; DNA: TGTGCCAGCAGCCGATCCCAGGGCTACGAGCAGTACTTC; CDR3: CASSRSQGYEQYF
J: TRBJ1-6; V: TRBV10-3; D: TRBD1; size: NA; DNA: TGTGCCATCAGGGAGACAGGGGATAATTCACCCCTCCACTTT; CDR3: CAIRETGDNSPLHF
J: TRBJ2-2; V: TRBV5-1; D: TRBD1; size: NA; DNA: TGCGCCAGCAGCCGAGCCGGGACAGGGGGCGTCGCCGGGGAGCTGTTTTTT; CDR3: CASSRAGTGGVAGELFF
J: TRBJ2-1; V: TRBV4-1; D: TRBD2; size: few; DNA: TGCGCCAGCAGCCAAACTAGCGGGGGGGCCGGTAATGAGCAGTTCTTC; CDR3: CASSQTSGGAGNEQFF
J: TRBJ2-3; V: TRBV5-1; D: NA; size: few; DNA: TGCGCCAGCAGCTTCCTAGTAGGTGCAACAGATACGCAGTATTTT; CDR3: CASSFLVGATDTQYF
J: TRBJ2-7; V: TRBV29-1; D: NA; size: NA; DNA: TGCAGCGTTGAAGAGGACGGGACCTACGAGCAGTACTTC; CDR3: CSVEEDGTYEQYF
J: TRBJ2-7; V: TRBV10-3; D: NA; size: NA; DNA: TGTGCCATCAGCGCGACAGGAGGCTACGAGCAGTACTTC; CDR3: CAISATGGYEQYF
J: TRBJ1-4; V: TRBV5-1; D: TRBD1; size: few; DNA: TGCGCCAGCAGCTTAGGACAGGGAGCAACTAATGAAAAACTGTTTTTT; CDR3: CASSLGQGATNEKLFF
J: TRBJ2-5; V: TRBV7-9; D: NA; size: NA; DNA: TGTGCCAGCAGCTTTGGCAGTGGCAGCCAAGAGACCCAGTACTTC; CDR3: CASSFGSGSQETQYF
J: TRBJ1-1; V: TRBV2; D: TRBD1; size: NA; DNA: TGTGCCAGCAGGACAGGGAGCACTGAAGCTTTCTTT; CDR3: CASRTGSTEAFF
J: TRBJ2-5; V: TRBV5-4; D: TRBD2; size: NA; DNA: TGTGCCAGCAGCTTGGGACTAGCGGGGGGGCCGGAGACCCAGTACTTC; CDR3: CASSLGLAGGPETQYF
J: TRBJ2-7; V: TRBV30; D: TRBD1; size: NA; DNA: TGTGCCTGGAGTCCCGGGACAGGGGTGTTTTCATCCGGGTCTACCAGCTCCTACGAGCAGTACTTC; CDR3: CAWSPGTGVFSSGSTSSYEQYF
J: TRBJ1-1; V: TRBV30; D: NA; size: NA; DNA: TGTGCCTGGAGTGTCGGGGGTAACACTGAAGCTTTCTTT; CDR3: CAWSVGGNTEAFF
J: TRBJ1-1; V: TRBV10-1; D: TRBD1; size: few; DNA: TGCGCCAGCAGCAAGGACAGGGGACTTGAAGCTTTCTTT; CDR3: CASSKDRGLEAFF
J: TRBJ2-7; V: TRBV6-5; D: NA; size: NA; DNA: TGTGCCAGCTCAAGGGAGGACGACGAGCAGTACTTC; CDR3: CASSREDDEQYF
J: TRBJ2-7; V: TRBV5-1; D: TRBD2; size: NA; DNA: TGCGCCAGCAGCTTAAGCGGGGGCACCTCCTACGAGCAGTACTTC; CDR3: CASSLSGGTSYEQYF
J: TRBJ2-7; V: TRBV19; D: TRBD1; size: NA; DNA: TGTGCCAGTAGTACCGGACAGGGATCCTACGAGCAGTACTTC; CDR3: CASSTGQGSYEQYF
J: TRBJ2-2; V: TRBV4-1; D: TRBD2; size: NA; DNA: TGCGCCAGCAGCCAAGATAGGATAGCGGGGGGGCCTCGTACCGGGGAGCTGTTTTTT; CDR3: CASSQDRIAGGPRTGELFF
J: TRBJ2-7; V: TRBV2; D: TRBD2; size: few; DNA: TGTGCCAGCAGTGACTCTAGCGGGAGAGACGAGCAGTACTTC; CDR3: CASSDSSGRDEQYF
J: TRBJ2-3; V: TRBV7-2; D: TRBD2; size: NA; DNA: TGTGCCAGCAGCTTAGCGCCCATCCTAGCGGGGGGTTGGAGCACAGATACGCAGTATTTT; CDR3: CASSLAPILAGGWSTDTQYF
J: TRBJ1-2; V: TRBV7-9; D: TRBD1; size: once; DNA: TGTGCCAGCAGCCCCTGGACAGGGGGAGGCTACACCTTC; CDR3: CASSPWTGGGYTF
J: TRBJ2-2; V: TRBV6-4; D: NA; size: NA; DNA: TGTGCCAGCAGGGAGGGAGTGTTATCCGGGGAGCTGTTTTTT; CDR3: CASREGVLSGELFF
J: TRBJ1-6; V: TRBV7-3; D: NA; size: NA; DNA: TGTGCCAGCAGTCCCCACCCGGGGTATAATTCACCCCTCCACTTT; CDR3: CASSPHPGYNSPLHF
J: TRBJ1-5; V: TRBV9; D: NA; size: NA; DNA: TGTGCCAGCAGCAATCCGGACGAAGGACAGCCCGAACGCAATCAGCCCCAGCATTTT; CDR3: CASSNPDEGQPERNQPQHF
J: TRBJ1-1; V: TRBV27; D: NA; size: NA; DNA: TGTGCCAGCGGAACCAGGGTTCTGGACACTGAAGCTTTCTTT; CDR3: CASGTRVLDTEAFF
J: TRBJ2-5; V: TRBV7-2; D: TRBD1; size: NA; DNA: TGTGCCAGCAGCCCTTTCCCCAGGGGGAGACAAGAGACCCAGTACTTC; CDR3: CASSPFPRGRQETQYF
J: TRBJ2-2; V: TRBV25-1; D: TRBD1; size: NA; DNA: TGTGCCAGCAGTGGACAGGGGGCGAGCGGGGAGCTGTTTTTT; CDR3: CASSGQGASGELFF
J: TRBJ1-1; V: TRBV6-4; D: NA; size: NA; DNA: TGTGCCAGCAGTGACTCGAACAGCATGAACACTGAAGCTTTCTTT; CDR3: CASSDSNSMNTEAFF
J: TRBJ1-2; V: TRBV6-5; D: NA; size: NA; DNA: TGTGCCAGCAGTTCACCAACGGGGGGACGCTATGGCTACACCTTC; CDR3: CASSSPTGGRYGYTF